What follows describes a single T cell receptor beta chain. This specimen belongs to a study of shared clonotypes between healthy human individuals. The deep-level immunoSEQ assay was used. Ten immunoSEQ deep assay plates were used to sequence unsorted PBMC DNA. Some clones are missing from TCRdb's copy, which holds only in-frame ones; the method was immunoSEQ multiplex PCR. The sample consists of approximately 440,000 clones, roughly 80% of them appearing once. This receptor was identified in a woman aged 40 to 50 in good health. Some clones in this sample may be carry-over from other donors' samples. Sequencing input: PBMCs.

This chain's CDR3 is CAISESQSDTQYF. In nucleotides, the CDR3 is TGTGCCATCAGTGAGTCACAGTCAGATACGCAGTATTTT. The genes are TRBV10-3 and TRBJ2-3; the D is unclear. Germline V CDR1 and CDR2: ENHRY, SYGVKD. Trimming took off 0 bases at V and 4 bases at J, with 5 bases between the two ends. CDR3 length: 13 residues.